The 29 T cell receptor beta chains in this list originate from one sample, sequenced in a study of blood T cells in healthy people across ages. It was with a sample-barcoded 5' primer and a J-beta primer mix that a second PCR of about 6 to 12 cycles was run. MiXCR was run by TCRdb on the 5' RACE reads, yielding one entry per CDR3 protein. The table has some 1.4 million distinct CDR3 sequences, around two fifths seen once. Sequencing was carried out using blood. Receptor source: a woman between 18 and 30 years old in good health.

In this sample, this clonotype turned up a few times. V is TRBV20-1 and J is TRBJ1-2; 9 bases match TRBD1. This CDR3 contains 16 residues. V lost 0 bases and J lost 1; bases outside the gene matches: 6. CDR1 DFQATT and CDR2 SNEGSKA come from the germline V gene (reference sequence). CDR3 DNA sequence: TGCAGTGCTAGAGATCGGGGGACAGGGAATAACTATGGCTACACCTTC. Protein product: CSARDRGTGNNYGYTF.

This rearrangement joins TRBV3-1 to TRBJ2-5; 7 bases line up with TRBD2. TRBJ2-7 matches the DNA end more closely, so the J call is doubtful. Germline values: CDR1 LGHDT, CDR2 YNNKEL (reference sequence). The CDR3 covers 15 residues. CDR3 bases: TGTGCCAGCAGCCAAGTAGTCACTAGCGCCTACGAGCAGTACTTC. This sequence encodes CASSQVVTSAYEQYF.

The J gene is TRBJ2-7, the V gene TRBV5-1, with TRBD1 matching over 12 bases. The V segment lost 4 bases and the J segment 5 bases; nucleotides outside the gene matches: 7. This CDR3 comprises 15 residues. CDR1 and CDR2 from the germline V gene are SGHRS and YFSETQ. CDR3 residues: CASSKLGTGGDEQYF. CDR3 sequence (DNA): TGCGCCAGCAGCAAACTAGGGACAGGGGGCGACGAGCAGTACTTC.

This chain connects TRBV4-1 to TRBJ1-1, with 11 bases that match TRBD1. The CDR3 is made up of 17 amino acids. V dropped 4 bases and J dropped 3; count of bases not matched to a gene: 10. Germline lookup yields CDR1 MGHRA and CDR2 YSYEKL. DNA of the CDR3: TGCGCCAGCAGCCTAAGCCGGACAGGGGGCAAGGACACTGAAGCTTTCTTT. Encoded protein: CASSLSRTGGKDTEAFF.

This clonotype has a count of ten or more. The chain uses TRBV12-3 or TRBV12-4 and TRBJ2-7, with D unclear. Deletions cut 6 bases from V and 2 bases from J, with 5 bases between. The CDR3 loop spans 11 amino acids. The CDR3 here is CASRNAYEQYF. CDR3 nucleotides: TGTGCCAGCAGGAACGCCTACGAGCAGTACTTC.

The chain joins TRBV6-1 to TRBJ2-2, with 8 nucleotides matching TRBD1. J gave up 6 bases and V 5 bases, and 8 bases lay outside the gene matches. The CDR3 covers 15 residues. CDR1 and CDR2 (germline): MNHNS, SASEGT. CDR3 sequence reads: CASSPGRTGSGELFF. CDR3 nucleotides: TGTGCCAGCAGTCCAGGGAGGACAGGGTCCGGGGAGCTGTTTTTT.

V usage is TRBV2 and J usage is TRBJ1-5; TRBD1 matches at 7 bases. Germline-derived CDR1 and CDR2 are SNHLY and FYNNEI. The CDR3 loop spans 14 amino acids. V dropped 6 bases and J dropped 2; count of bases not matched to a gene: 4. Here the CDR3 DNA reads TGTGCCAGCAGGGGACAGATGGGCAATCAGCCCCAGCATTTT. It is translated as CASRGQMGNQPQHF.

This chain links TRBV20-1 with TRBJ2-1; D gene unclear. The germline CDR1 and CDR2 sequences are DFQATT and SNEGSKA (reference sequence). The CDR3 consists of 13 residues. V gave up 6 bases and J gave up 3 bases, with 12 bases separating them. The CDR3 region is CSAPTRRYNEQFF. The CDR3 region has the DNA TGCAGTGCCCCGACGCGACGCTACAATGAGCAGTTCTTC.

The chain uses TRBV4-1 and TRBJ2-1; TRBD2 matches at 10 bases. The germline CDR1 and CDR2 sequences are MGHRA and YSYEKL. V shed 0 bases and J 9 bases; nucleotides not matched to a gene: 11. CDR3 size: 17 residues. This CDR3 reads CASSQDRAGTSASEQFF. The CDR3 DNA is TGCGCCAGCAGCCAAGATCGGGCCGGGACTAGCGCTAGTGAGCAGTTCTTC.

This clonotype has a handful of counts. The chain combines TRBV6-6 with TRBJ2-1; no clear D gene. Trimming pared 5 bases from V and 10 bases from J, leaving 9 bases between. Germline assignment: CDR1 MNHNY and CDR2 SVGAGI (reference sequence). The CDR3 length is 11 residues. CDR3 nucleotide sequence: TGTGCCAGCAGTGAAATCGGGGAGCAGTTCTTC. Translation: CASSEIGEQFF.

This clonotype was observed a few times. The chain links TRBV18 to TRBJ2-4; possibly TRBD1 for D (6 bases). With 6 bases removed from V and 7 bases from J, the gap between germline ends came to 13 bases. There are 13 residues in the CDR3. From germline, CDR1 is KGHSH and CDR2 LQKENI. The CDR3 here is CASSPGQSNIQYF. The CDR3 bases are TGTGCCAGCTCTCCCGGACAGTCCAACATTCAGTACTTC.

As for this clonotype: A junction boundary mismatches the germline segment, possibly from a read error. The chain carries TRBV3-1 and TRBJ2-3; 11 nucleotides agree with TRBD2. This CDR3 is built from 14 residues. Per the germline V gene, CDR1 is LGHDT and CDR2 is YNNKEL (reference sequence). DNA for the CDR3: TGTGCCTGCAGCCAAGGACTAGCGGGAGATACGCAGTATTTT. Translated, it gives CACSQGLAGDTQYF.

The chain couples TRBV3-1 to TRBJ2-7, with D perhaps given as TRBD1 or TRBD2 (7 bases each). The germline V gene has CDR1 LGHDT and CDR2 YNNKEL (reference sequence). With 2 bases removed from V and 1 base from J, the gap between germline ends came to 12 bases. The CDR3 runs 15 residues. The CDR3 is CASSQQGGGSYEQYF. As DNA, the CDR3 is TGTGCCAGCAGCCAACAGGGGGGGGGATCCTACGAGCAGTACTTC.

The chain links TRBV7-9 to TRBJ1-1; D possibly corresponds to TRBD1 (6 bases). The length of the CDR3 is 13 residues. V lost 4 bases and J lost 4, with 10 bases in between. The germline V gene encodes CDR1 SEHNR and CDR2 FQNEAQ (reference sequence). CDR3 region: CASSSADSTEAFF. CDR3 nucleotides: TGTGCCAGCAGCTCCGCGGACAGCACTGAAGCTTTCTTT. The whole variable domain, filled in from reference TRBV7-9 and TRBJ1-1, reads DTGVSQNPRHKITKRGQNVTFRCDPISEHNRLYWYRQTLGQGPEFLTYFQNEAQLEKSRLLSDRFSAERPKGSFSTLEIQRTEQGDSAMYLCASSSADSTEAFFGQGTRLTVV.

This clonotype was counted only a few times. This chain joins TRBV2 and TRBJ2-7; D is unresolved. V was trimmed by 3 bases and J by 4 bases, leaving 7 bases between them. From germline, CDR1 is SNHLY and CDR2 FYNNEI. CDR3 length: 12 residues. This CDR3 is CASSDRPYEQYF. CDR3 DNA sequence: TGTGCCAGCAGTGACCGACCGTACGAGCAGTACTTC.

The gene calls are TRBV20-1 and TRBJ1-1; D not certain. The V end lost 6 bases, the J end lost 4 bases, and 18 bases lay between the germline ends. The germline CDR1 and CDR2 sequences are DFQATT and SNEGSKA (reference sequence). CDR3 length: 14 amino acids. The DNA for the CDR3 is TGCAGTGCCCACGGGAGGCTTCGGCCCACTGAAGCTTTCTTT. It encodes CSAHGRLRPTEAFF.

The chain is built from TRBV5-1 and TRBJ2-7, with a tentative D call TRBD1 (5 bases). Germline V gene sequence: CDR1 SGHRS, CDR2 YFSETQ. Between the trimmed V and J ends, which lost 7 bases and 5 bases, there was a span of 19 bases. The CDR3 is 14 residues long. This chain's CDR3 is CASGAATGYNEQYF. The CDR3 DNA is TGCGCCAGCGGTGCCGCAACAGGTTACAACGAGCAGTACTTC.

The chain links TRBV12-3 or TRBV12-4 to TRBJ2-1; D is undetermined. The DNA matches TRBJ2-7 better at its end, which makes the J call doubtful. The CDR3 is 14 residues long. The CDR3 coding sequence is TGTGCCAGCAGGTCACTATACTCCTACAATGAGCAGTACTTC. Its translation: CASRSLYSYNEQYF.

This chain uses TRBV28 with TRBJ1-1; perhaps TRBD1 as D (5 bases). V lost 6 bases and J lost 0, with 14 bases in between. CDR1 MDHEN and CDR2 SYDVKM come from the germline V gene. There are 15 residues in the CDR3. As DNA, the CDR3 is TGTGCCAGCAGAAACCAGGGTATCATGAACACTGAAGCTTTCTTT. Protein sequence: CASRNQGIMNTEAFF.

The CDR3 loop is CASKKASGGVYNEQFF. CDR3 in DNA: TGTGCCAGCAAGAAGGCTAGCGGGGGTGTCTACAATGAGCAGTTCTTC. This chain joins TRBV6-5 and TRBJ2-1; 10 bases fit TRBD2. The germline V gene has CDR1 MNHEY and CDR2 SVGAGI. The CDR3 spans 16 residues. The V and J ends lost 7 bases and 3 bases, in that order; junction bases with no gene match: 9.

This clonotype was picked up a small number of times. The chain employs TRBV19 and TRBJ1-2, with TRBD1 as a possible D gene (5 bases). Per the germline V gene, CDR1 is LNHDA and CDR2 is SQIVND (reference sequence). The CDR3 extends over 16 amino acids. Deletions cut 3 bases from V and 6 bases from J, with 20 bases between. In nucleotides, the CDR3 is TGTGCCAGTAGTATTCATTCGGCAGGGAGGTTCGATGGCTACACCTTC. Its translation is CASSIHSAGRFDGYTF.

Of note for this clonotype: This could be a read error, since a much larger clone is one nucleotide away. This chain connects TRBV4-1 to TRBJ2-7; TRBD2 is a possible D gene (5 bases). V was trimmed by 8 bases and J by 7 bases, leaving 24 bases between them. This CDR3 is built from 15 residues. CDR1 and CDR2 (germline): MGHRA, YSYEKL. The DNA of the CDR3 is TGCGCCAGCCGACATATCGGTGTGGGAGACAATGAGCAGTACTTC. Translated: CASRHIGVGDNEQYF.

The genes are TRBV12-3 or TRBV12-4 and TRBJ2-1, with a possible D match to TRBD1 (5 bases). V was shortened by 2 bases and J by 9 bases, with 8 bases between the two germline ends. This CDR3 has 12 residues. The CDR3 reads CASSLTDSEQFF. CDR3 nucleotides: TGTGCCAGCAGTTTAACTGACAGTGAGCAGTTCTTC.

The V and J genes are TRBV4-1 and TRBJ2-1; D gene ambiguous. Germline loops: CDR1 MGHRA, CDR2 YSYEKL. The length of the CDR3 is 13 residues. Trimming shortened V by 1 base and J by 8 bases, and 9 bases separated the two germline ends. This CDR3 is CASSQVGVYEQFF. For the CDR3, the DNA is TGCGCCAGCAGCCAAGTCGGTGTCTATGAGCAGTTCTTC.

The chain employs TRBV5-1 and TRBJ2-1; no firm D call. This CDR3 is built from 14 residues. Per the germline V gene, CDR1 is SGHRS and CDR2 is YFSETQ. The V and J ends lost 3 bases and 7 bases respectively, with 14 bases between them. The CDR3 loop is CASSSPPNGNEQFF. The CDR3 region has the DNA TGCGCCAGCAGCTCCCCCCCCAACGGGAATGAGCAGTTCTTC.

This clonotype has a handful of counts. The junction differs from germline at one of its ends, possibly a read error. The rearrangement joins TRBV11-2 to TRBJ2-3; 8 nucleotides agree with TRBD2. The CDR3 sequence is 16 residues long. In germline, CDR1 is SGHAT, CDR2 FQNNGV. In nucleotides, the CDR3 is TGTGCCAGTAGCTTCCCGGGGGGGGGTGACCTGGATACGCAGTATTTT. Translation: CASSFPGGGDLDTQYF.

This chain joins TRBV20-1 and TRBJ1-5; weak D call: TRBD1 (6 bases). V was trimmed by 6 bases and J by 5 bases, leaving 17 bases between them. The CDR3 consists of 14 residues. Germline-derived CDR1 and CDR2 are DFQATT and SNEGSKA (reference sequence). The CDR3 loop is CSAWGPTRDQPQHF. The CDR3 nucleotides are TGCAGTGCCTGGGGGCCGACTCGGGATCAGCCCCAGCATTTT.

This rearrangement joins TRBV4-2 to TRBJ2-7; TRBD2 might be the D (5 bases). The CDR3 totals 18 residues. V dropped 3 bases and J dropped 0 bases, with 21 bases sitting between them. Looked up from germline, CDR1 is LGHNA and CDR2 is YNFKEQ. The DNA for the CDR3 is TGTGCCAGCAGCCAGGGATTAAGCGGCGGGTTAAGCTCCTACGAGCAGTACTTC. It translates to CASSQGLSGGLSSYEQYF.

Of note for this clonotype: Germline is not matched at one junction end, which may reflect a read error. The rearrangement uses TRBV12-5 and TRBJ2-6; possibly TRBD1 for D (5 bases). CDR1 and CDR2 from the germline V gene are LGHNT and FRNRAP. CDR3 length: 15 residues. The CDR3: CASGLGHSGANVPTF. DNA for the CDR3: TGTGCTAGTGGTTTGGGACACTCTGGGGCCAACGTCCCGACTTTC.